Following are 20 T cell receptor beta chains from one sample sequenced in a study of shared clonotypes between healthy human individuals. Libraries were prepared by immunoSEQ multiplex PCR; TCRdb keeps only in-frame clonotypes and omits some of them. The data contain under 750,000 clones, 72% of them singletons. The sample taken for sequencing was memory CD4+ T cells sorted from blood. Subset described: CD45RA-negative fraction. These receptor sequences come from a woman between 25 and 40 years old in good health.

This clone was observed once. This chain uses TRBV11-2 with TRBJ1-3, with D unresolved. Per germline, CDR1 SGHAT and CDR2 FQNNGV. The ends were cut back, 5 bases at V and 4 bases at J, with 15 bases in the middle. CDR3 length equals 15 residues. The CDR3: CASSQLQRTGNTIYF. The CDR3 nucleotides read TGTGCCAGCAGCCAGCTGCAGCGGACCGGAAACACCATATATTTT.

J is TRBJ1-2 and V is TRBV27, with D perhaps TRBD1 (6 bases). This CDR3 contains 13 residues. CDR1 MNHEY and CDR2 SMNVEV come from the germline V gene (reference sequence). The V end was cut by 11 bases, the J end by 1 base, with 14 bases between. The CDR3 DNA reads as TGTGCCGCCGGGAGGGACAATAACTATGGCTACACCTTC. Amino acid sequence: CAAGRDNNYGYTF.

The chain recombines TRBV6-6 with TRBJ1-2; 7 bases match TRBD1. From germline, CDR1 is MNHNY and CDR2 SVGAGI (reference sequence). The CDR3 runs to 13 residues. The V segment lost 5 bases and the J segment 8 bases; nucleotides outside the gene matches: 8. CDR3 residues: CASSQTGPKGYTF. Here the CDR3 DNA reads TGTGCCAGCAGTCAGACAGGGCCGAAAGGCTACACCTTC.

The chain couples TRBV6-1 to TRBJ2-3; D perhaps matches TRBD1 (5 bases). Trimming took off 10 bases at V and 4 bases at J, with 15 bases between the two ends. In germline, CDR1 is MNHNS, CDR2 SASEGT. The CDR3 runs 13 residues. DNA of the CDR3: TGTGCCACCCTCTGGGAAGGGGCAGATACGCAGTATTTT. Protein: CATLWEGADTQYF.

The genes are TRBV7-3 and TRBJ2-5, with D hard to call. The end of the DNA aligns better with TRBJ2-7, so the J call may be wrong. Looked up from germline, CDR1 is SGHTA and CDR2 is FQGTGA. The CDR3 extends over 15 amino acids. CDR3 amino acids: CASSIPGSQSYEQYF. DNA of the CDR3: TGTGCCAGCAGCATTCCTGGGTCGCAATCCTACGAGCAGTACTTC.

Only one count was recorded for this clone. The chain has TRBV5-1 and TRBJ2-7; tentatively, D is TRBD2 (7 bases). The germline gives CDR1 SGHRS, CDR2 YFSETQ. The CDR3 runs to 14 residues. V lost 0 bases to trimming and J lost 3 bases, with 10 bases between them. The CDR3 loop reads CASSLEGGVYEQYF. The CDR3 DNA is TGCGCCAGCAGCTTGGAAGGGGGGGTCTACGAGCAGTACTTC.

Note on this clone: Other nucleotide sequences from this sample produce the same CDR3. J is TRBJ2-1 and V is TRBV19; 9 bases are a match to TRBD1. Per germline, CDR1 LNHDA and CDR2 SQIVND (reference sequence). There are 15 residues in the CDR3. After removal of 5 bases from V and 2 bases from J, the junction contained 4 bases not matched to a gene. The CDR3 is CASSLRQGAYNEQFF. CDR3 bases: TGTGCCAGTAGTCTTCGACAGGGGGCCTACAATGAGCAGTTCTTC.

V gene TRBV28 combines with J gene TRBJ1-3, with D possibly TRBD1 on 5 matching bases. The germline V gene encodes CDR1 MDHEN and CDR2 SYDVKM. The length of the CDR3 is 14 residues. With 4 bases removed from V and 0 bases from J, the gap between germline ends came to 7 bases. The CDR3 nucleotides read TGTGCCAGCAGTTACGGGACCTCTGGAAACACCATATATTTT. Its protein product is CASSYGTSGNTIYF.

The rearrangement links TRBV5-1 to TRBJ2-7, with 9 bases matching TRBD1. Germline values: CDR1 SGHRS, CDR2 YFSETQ. J lost 5 bases, V lost 4 bases, and 13 bases had no gene match. The length of the CDR3 is 16 residues. CDR3 amino acids: CASSLPTTGGRNEQYF. For the CDR3, the DNA is TGCGCCAGCAGCCTTCCCACAACAGGGGGCAGGAACGAGCAGTACTTC.

The chain employs TRBV5-1 and TRBJ2-1; 9 bases are a match to TRBD2. V was pared by 0 bases and J by 5 bases, with 3 bases of the junction left unmatched. Germline V gene sequence: CDR1 SGHRS, CDR2 YFSETQ. The CDR3 sequence is 15 residues long. The CDR3 nucleotides read TGCGCCAGCAGCTTGGTTCTAGCGGGAAACAATGAGCAGTTCTTC. This codes for CASSLVLAGNNEQFF.

Points on this clone: A much larger clonotype is one base distant, so this may be a read error. The J gene is TRBJ2-6, the V gene TRBV29-1; the D gene is possibly TRBD2 (5 bases). The germline CDR1 and CDR2 sequences are SQVTM and ANQGSEA. The CDR3 is 14 residues long. The CDR3 DNA reads as TGCAACGTTGCGGAGAGGGCTGGGGCCAACGTCCTGACTTTC. This gives the protein CNVAERAGANVLTF.

V usage is TRBV5-4 and J usage is TRBJ2-7, with TRBD2 matching over 10 bases. CDR1 SGHNT and CDR2 YYREEE come from the germline V gene (reference sequence). The length of the CDR3 is 15 residues. V was clipped by 0 bases and J by 2 bases; unmatched bases: 2. This CDR3 reads CASSLGAGGPYEQYF. The CDR3 DNA follows: TGTGCCAGCAGCTTGGGAGCGGGAGGGCCCTACGAGCAGTACTTC.

The CDR3: CATSRDLTQPQHF. The CDR3, as DNA: TGTGCCACCAGCAGAGATTTAACGCAGCCCCAGCATTTT. The J gene is TRBJ1-5, the V gene TRBV15; unclear D gene. The CDR3 spans 13 residues. The V end lost 0 bases, the J end lost 7 bases, and 7 bases lay between the germline ends. The germline V gene has CDR1 LNHNV and CDR2 YYDKDF (reference sequence).

V and J are TRBV6-4 and TRBJ2-1; 11 nucleotides agree with TRBD2. V lost 11 bases to trimming and J lost 8 bases; unmatched junction nucleotides: 23. The CDR3 runs 18 residues. Germline loops: CDR1 MRHNA, CDR2 SNTAGT. CDR3 nucleotide sequence: TGTGCCGACTTTGTCGGCTTCGGGGTAGCGGGAGGGTTGTATGAGCAGTTCTTC. Encoded protein: CADFVGFGVAGGLYEQFF.

The chain is built from TRBV13 and TRBJ2-1; the D gene is possibly TRBD2 (5 bases). V lost 2 bases and J lost 4, with 9 bases in between. CDR3 size: 14 residues. Germline CDR1 reads PRHDT; CDR2 reads FYEKMQ (reference sequence). CDR3 in amino acids: CASSLRGPYNEQFF. The DNA of the CDR3 is TGTGCCAGCAGCTTACGCGGGCCGTACAATGAGCAGTTCTTC.

The chain links TRBV6-5 to TRBJ1-4; 7 bases fit TRBD1. Germline assignment: CDR1 MNHEY and CDR2 SVGAGI. V was clipped by 6 bases and J by 8 bases; unmatched bases: 3. This CDR3 is 12 amino acids long. This CDR3 is CASRDRLEKLFF. The CDR3 nucleotides read TGTGCCAGCAGGGACAGGCTCGAAAAACTGTTTTTT.

V and J are TRBV9 and TRBJ2-7; D is unresolved. The CDR3 consists of 15 residues. The V and J ends lost 4 bases and 1 base respectively, with 15 bases between them. In germline, CDR1 is SGDLS, CDR2 YYNGEE. CDR3 coding DNA: TGTGCCAGCAGCCCCCGACAAGGGCAGTCCTACGAGCAGTACTTC. Protein sequence: CASSPRQGQSYEQYF.

This clone was picked up one time. This chain joins TRBV5-6 and TRBJ2-3; the match to TRBD2 covers 9 bases. Trimming removed 2 bases from V and 7 bases from J; junction bases left unmatched: 11. The CDR3 spans 16 residues. Germline CDR1 SGHDT, CDR2 YYEEEE. CDR3 region: CASSLRFAGGPNTQYF. In DNA form, the CDR3 reads TGTGCCAGCAGCTTAAGGTTTGCGGGAGGGCCGAATACGCAGTATTTT.

This clone was detected a few times. Within the sample, other DNA sequences also encode this same CDR3. The chain is built from TRBV11-2 and TRBJ1-1, with D tentatively TRBD1 (6 bases). Trimming stripped 1 base from V and 3 bases from J, with 6 bases between. This CDR3 is built from 13 residues. From germline, CDR1 is SGHAT and CDR2 FQNNGV. CDR3 in DNA: TGTGCCAGCAGCTTAGCAGGGGACACTGAAGCTTTCTTT. Amino acid sequence: CASSLAGDTEAFF.

DNA of the CDR3: TGTGCCAGCGGCTTGCAGGGCGCCTACGAGCAGTACTTC. It specifies CASGLQGAYEQYF. The chain combines TRBV4-2 with TRBJ2-7; TRBD1 might be the D (5 bases). Germline values: CDR1 LGHNA, CDR2 YNFKEQ. The V end lost 8 bases, the J end lost 2 bases, and 13 bases lay between the germline ends. This CDR3 has 13 residues.